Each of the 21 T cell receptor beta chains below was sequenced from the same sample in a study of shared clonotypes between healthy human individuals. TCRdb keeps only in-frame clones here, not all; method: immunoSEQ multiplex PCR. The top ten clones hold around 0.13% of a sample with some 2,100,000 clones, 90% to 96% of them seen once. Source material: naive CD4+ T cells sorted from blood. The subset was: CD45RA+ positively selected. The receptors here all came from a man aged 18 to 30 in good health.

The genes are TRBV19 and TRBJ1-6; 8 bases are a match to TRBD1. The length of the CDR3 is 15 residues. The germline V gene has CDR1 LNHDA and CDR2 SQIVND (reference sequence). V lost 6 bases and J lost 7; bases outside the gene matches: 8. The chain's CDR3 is CASRPDRERNSPLHF. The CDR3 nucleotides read TGTGCCAGTAGACCGGACAGGGAAAGGAATTCACCCCTCCACTTT.

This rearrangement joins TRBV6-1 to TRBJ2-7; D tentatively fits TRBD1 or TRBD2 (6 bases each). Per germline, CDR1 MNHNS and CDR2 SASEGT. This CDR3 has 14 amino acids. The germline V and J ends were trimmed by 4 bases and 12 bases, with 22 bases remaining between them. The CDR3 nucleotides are TGTGCCAGCAGTGGGTGGGGGGCCAGAGATACCTGGTACTTC. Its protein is CASSGWGARDTWYF.

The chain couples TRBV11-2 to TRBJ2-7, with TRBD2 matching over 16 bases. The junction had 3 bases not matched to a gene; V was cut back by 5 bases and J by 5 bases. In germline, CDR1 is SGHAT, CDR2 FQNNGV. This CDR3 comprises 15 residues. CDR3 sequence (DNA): TGTGCCAGCAGCACGGGACTAGCGGGAGGGCACGAGCAGTACTTC. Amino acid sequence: CASSTGLAGGHEQYF.

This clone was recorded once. The CDR3 is CASSVDRSHEQFF. CDR3 DNA sequence: TGCGCCAGCAGTGTAGACAGGTCCCATGAGCAGTTCTTC. The V call is TRBV10-1, the J call TRBJ2-1; D possibly corresponds to TRBD1 (6 bases). The V gene lost 4 bases and the J gene lost 8 bases, with 12 bases spanning the gap. The CDR3 has 13 amino acids. Per the germline V gene, CDR1 is WNHNN and CDR2 is SYGVQD (reference sequence).

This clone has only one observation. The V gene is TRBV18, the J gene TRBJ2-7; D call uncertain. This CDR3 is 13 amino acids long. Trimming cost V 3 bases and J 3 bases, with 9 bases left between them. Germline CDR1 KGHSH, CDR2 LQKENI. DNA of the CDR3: TGTGCCAGCTCACCGACACTCAGCTACGAGCAGTACTTC. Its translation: CASSPTLSYEQYF.

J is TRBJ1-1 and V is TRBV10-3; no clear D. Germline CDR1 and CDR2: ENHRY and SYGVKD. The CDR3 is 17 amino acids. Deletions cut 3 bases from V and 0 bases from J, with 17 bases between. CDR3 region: CAISDSDPIQVNTEAFF. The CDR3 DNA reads TGTGCCATCAGTGACTCGGACCCGATCCAAGTGAACACTGAAGCTTTCTTT.

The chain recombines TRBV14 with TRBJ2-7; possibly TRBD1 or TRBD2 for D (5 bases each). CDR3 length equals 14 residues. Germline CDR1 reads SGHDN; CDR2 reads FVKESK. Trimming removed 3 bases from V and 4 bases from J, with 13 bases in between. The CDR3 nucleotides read TGTGCCAGCAGCCATGAGGGGCGACGGTACGAGCAGTACTTC. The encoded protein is CASSHEGRRYEQYF.

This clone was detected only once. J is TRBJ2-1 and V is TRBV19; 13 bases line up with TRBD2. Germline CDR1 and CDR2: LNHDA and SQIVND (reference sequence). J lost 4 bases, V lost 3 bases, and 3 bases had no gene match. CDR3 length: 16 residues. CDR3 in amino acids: CASSMGLAGNYNEQFF. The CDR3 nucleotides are TGTGCCAGTAGTATGGGACTAGCGGGAAATTACAATGAGCAGTTCTTC.

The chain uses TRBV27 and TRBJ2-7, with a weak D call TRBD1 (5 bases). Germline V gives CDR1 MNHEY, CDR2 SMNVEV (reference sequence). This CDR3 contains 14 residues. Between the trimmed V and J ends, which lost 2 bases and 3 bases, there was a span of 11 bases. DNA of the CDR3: TGTGCCAGCAGTTTAACGCAGGGAAGCTACGAGCAGTACTTC. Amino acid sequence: CASSLTQGSYEQYF.

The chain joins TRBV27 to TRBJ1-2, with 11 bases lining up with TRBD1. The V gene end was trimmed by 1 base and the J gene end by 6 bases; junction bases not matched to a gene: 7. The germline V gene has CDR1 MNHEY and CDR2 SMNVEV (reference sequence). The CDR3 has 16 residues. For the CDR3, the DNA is TGTGCCAGCAGTTTATGGGCCCCGGGACAGGGGGATGGCTACACCTTC. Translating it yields CASSLWAPGQGDGYTF.

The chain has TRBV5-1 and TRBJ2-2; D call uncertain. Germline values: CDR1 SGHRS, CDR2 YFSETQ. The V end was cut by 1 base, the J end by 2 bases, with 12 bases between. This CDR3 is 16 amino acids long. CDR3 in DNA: TGCGCCAGCAGCTTGAGAACCACCATTAACACCGGGGAGCTGTTTTTT. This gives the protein CASSLRTTINTGELFF. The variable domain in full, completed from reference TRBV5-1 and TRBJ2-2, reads KAGVTQTPRYLIKTRGQQVTLSCSPISGHRSVSWYQQTPGQGLQFLFEYFSETQRNKGNFPGRFSGRQFSNSRSEMNVSTLELGDSALYLCASSLRTTINTGELFFGEGSRLTVL.

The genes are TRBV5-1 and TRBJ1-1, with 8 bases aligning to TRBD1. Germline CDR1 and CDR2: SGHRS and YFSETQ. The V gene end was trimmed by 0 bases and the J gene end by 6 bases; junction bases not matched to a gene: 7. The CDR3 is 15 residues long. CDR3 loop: CASSLASDRGSEAFF. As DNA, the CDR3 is TGCGCCAGCAGCTTGGCCTCAGACAGGGGCTCTGAAGCTTTCTTT.

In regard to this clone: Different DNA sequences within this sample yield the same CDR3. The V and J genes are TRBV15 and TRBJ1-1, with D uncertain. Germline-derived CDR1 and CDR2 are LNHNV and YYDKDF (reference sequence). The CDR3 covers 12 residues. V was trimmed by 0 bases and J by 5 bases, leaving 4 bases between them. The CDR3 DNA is TGTGCCACCAGCAGAGATTTTACTGAAGCTTTCTTT. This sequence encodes CATSRDFTEAFF.

As DNA, the CDR3 is TGTGCCAGCAGCTCGGGACAGACCCAAGAGACCCAGTACTTC. Translation gives CASSSGQTQETQYF. The rearrangement links TRBV5-4 to TRBJ2-5, with 7 bases identical to TRBD1. Trimming cost V 3 bases and J 1 base; bases outside gene matches: 3. Germline values: CDR1 SGHNT, CDR2 YYREEE (reference sequence). The CDR3 covers 14 residues.

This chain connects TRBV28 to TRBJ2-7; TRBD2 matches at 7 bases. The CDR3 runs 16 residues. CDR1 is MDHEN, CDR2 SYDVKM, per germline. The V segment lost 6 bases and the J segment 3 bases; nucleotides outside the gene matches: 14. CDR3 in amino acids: CASSLRLGRVNYEQYF. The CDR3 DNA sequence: TGTGCCAGCAGCCTAAGATTAGGGAGGGTTAACTACGAGCAGTACTTC.

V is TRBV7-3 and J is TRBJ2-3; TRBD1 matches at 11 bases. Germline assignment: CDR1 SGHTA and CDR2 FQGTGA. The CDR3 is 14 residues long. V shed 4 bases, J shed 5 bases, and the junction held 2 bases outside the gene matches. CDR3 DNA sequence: TGTGCCAGCAGCTCGGGACAGGGGGGAGATACGCAGTATTTT. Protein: CASSSGQGGDTQYF. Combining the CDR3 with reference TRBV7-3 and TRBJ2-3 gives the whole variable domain GAGVSQTPSNKVTEKGKYVELRCDPISGHTALYWYRQSLGQGPEFLIYFQGTGAADDSGLPNDRFFAVRPEGSVSTLKIQRTERGDSAVYLCASSSGQGGDTQYFGPGTRLTVL.

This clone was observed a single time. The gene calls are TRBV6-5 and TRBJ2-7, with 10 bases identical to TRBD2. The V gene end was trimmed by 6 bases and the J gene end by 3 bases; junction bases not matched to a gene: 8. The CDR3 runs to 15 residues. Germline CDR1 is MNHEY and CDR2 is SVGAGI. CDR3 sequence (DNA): TGTGCCAGCAGCTATACTAGCGGGGCGAACTACGAGCAGTACTTC. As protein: CASSYTSGANYEQYF.

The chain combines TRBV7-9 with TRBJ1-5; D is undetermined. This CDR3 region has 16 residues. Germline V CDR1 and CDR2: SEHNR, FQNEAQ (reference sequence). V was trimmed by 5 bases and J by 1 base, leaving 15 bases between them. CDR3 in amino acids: CASSPDVLGSNQPQHF. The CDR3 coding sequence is TGTGCCAGCAGCCCTGATGTCTTAGGCAGCAATCAGCCCCAGCATTTT.

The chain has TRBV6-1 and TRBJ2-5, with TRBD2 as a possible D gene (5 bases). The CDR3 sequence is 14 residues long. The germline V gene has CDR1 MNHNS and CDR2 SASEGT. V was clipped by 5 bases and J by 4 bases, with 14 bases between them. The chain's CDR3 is CASSQTRPGETQYF. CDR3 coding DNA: TGTGCCAGCAGTCAAACTAGGCCCGGAGAGACCCAGTACTTC.

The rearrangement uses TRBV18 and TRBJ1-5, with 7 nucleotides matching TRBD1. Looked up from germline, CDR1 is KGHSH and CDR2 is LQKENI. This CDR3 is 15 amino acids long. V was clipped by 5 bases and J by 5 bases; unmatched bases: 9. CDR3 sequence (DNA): TGTGCCAGCTCAGTCACAGGGGCGGGGGATCAGCCCCAGCATTTT. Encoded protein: CASSVTGAGDQPQHF.

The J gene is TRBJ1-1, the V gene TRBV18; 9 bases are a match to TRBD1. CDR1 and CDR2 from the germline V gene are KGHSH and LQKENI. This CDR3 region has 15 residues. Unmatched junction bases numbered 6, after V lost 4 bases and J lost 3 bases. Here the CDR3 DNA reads TGTGCCAGCTCACTTCGACAGGGGGATTACACTGAAGCTTTCTTT. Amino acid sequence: CASSLRQGDYTEAFF.